These T cell receptor beta chains were read from a single sample in a study of blood T cell repertoires in COVID-19. Measured with immunoSEQ multiplex PCR; TCRdb has only the in-frame clones, and not every one. The profile shows 240,000 or so clones, approximately 80% of them singletons. The specimen sequenced was peripheral blood. The receptors derive from an elderly woman with COVID-19, enrolled during active disease. Each CDR3 is given with its conserved first and last residue. The order of the fields is D gene, V gene, clone size, J gene, CDR3 protein, CDR3 DNA. The D gene is left open where the match is weak. Clone sizes are given selectively: once, few, many, or a class where the clone is expanded.

d_gene: TRBD2
v_gene: TRBV7-3
abundance: -
j_gene: TRBJ2-1
CDR3aa: CASSLLAGAYNEQFF
CDR3nt: TGTGCCAGCAGCTTACTAGCGGGGGCCTACAATGAGCAGTTCTTC

d_gene: TRBD2
v_gene: TRBV19
abundance: -
j_gene: TRBJ2-3
CDR3aa: CASSPLAGVLDTQYF
CDR3nt: TGTGCCAGTAGCCCACTAGCGGGAGTACTAGATACGCAGTATTTT

d_gene: TRBD1
v_gene: TRBV18
abundance: -
j_gene: TRBJ1-1
CDR3aa: CASSSGTDTEAFF
CDR3nt: TGTGCCAGCTCATCCGGGACAGACACTGAAGCTTTCTTT

d_gene: -
v_gene: TRBV2
abundance: -
j_gene: TRBJ1-6
CDR3aa: CASRVDSGGYNSPLHF
CDR3nt: TGTGCCAGCAGAGTTGACTCCGGAGGGTATAATTCACCCCTCCACTTT

d_gene: -
v_gene: TRBV27
abundance: -
j_gene: TRBJ1-5
CDR3aa: CASSRWGEYQPQHF
CDR3nt: TGTGCCAGCAGTCGGTGGGGGGAGTATCAGCCCCAGCATTTT

d_gene: TRBD1
v_gene: TRBV6-2/TRBV6-3
abundance: -
j_gene: TRBJ1-5
CDR3aa: CASSDRDRGPLRGNQPQHF
CDR3nt: TGTGCCAGCAGTGACCGGGACAGGGGTCCCCTTAGGGGCAATCAGCCCCAGCATTTT

d_gene: TRBD2
v_gene: TRBV14
abundance: few
j_gene: TRBJ2-7
CDR3aa: CASSLGLADEQYF
CDR3nt: TGTGCCAGCAGCCTGGGACTAGCCGACGAGCAGTACTTC

d_gene: TRBD2
v_gene: TRBV9
abundance: -
j_gene: TRBJ2-1
CDR3aa: CASSPRLAGVYSYNEQFF
CDR3nt: TGTGCCAGCAGCCCACGACTAGCGGGGGTCTACTCCTACAATGAGCAGTTCTTC

d_gene: TRBD1
v_gene: TRBV18
abundance: -
j_gene: TRBJ1-1
CDR3aa: CASSPRNWDSSSEAFF
CDR3nt: TGTGCCAGCTCACCTAGGAACTGGGACAGCTCTTCTGAAGCTTTCTTT

d_gene: TRBD1
v_gene: TRBV28
abundance: -
j_gene: TRBJ2-6
CDR3aa: CASSLQGRGFSGANVLTF
CDR3nt: TGTGCCAGCAGTTTACAGGGCAGGGGGTTCTCTGGGGCCAACGTCCTGACTTTC

d_gene: -
v_gene: TRBV3-1/TRBV3-2
abundance: -
j_gene: TRBJ1-4
CDR3aa: CASSQGVAGTNEKLFF
CDR3nt: TGTGCCAGCAGCCAAGGTGTCGCAGGGACTAATGAAAAACTGTTTTTT

d_gene: TRBD2
v_gene: TRBV4-1
abundance: once
j_gene: TRBJ2-7
CDR3aa: CASSLKGASGFPDEQYF
CDR3nt: TGCGCCAGCAGCCTAAAAGGGGCTAGCGGGTTCCCTGACGAGCAGTACTTC

d_gene: -
v_gene: TRBV21-1
abundance: -
j_gene: TRBJ2-6
CDR3aa: CASSHGGGSSSGANVLTF
CDR3nt: TGTGCCAGCAGCCATGGCGGGGGAAGTAGCTCTGGGGCCAACGTCCTGACTTTC

d_gene: -
v_gene: TRBV3-1/TRBV3-2
abundance: -
j_gene: TRBJ2-4
CDR3aa: CASSHPHGASGDIQYF
CDR3nt: TGTGCCAGCAGCCATCCCCATGGGGCCTCTGGGGACATTCAGTACTTC

d_gene: TRBD2
v_gene: TRBV24-1
abundance: -
j_gene: TRBJ2-2
CDR3aa: CATSDRLAAGELFF
CDR3nt: TGTGCCACCAGTGATCGACTAGCTGCCGGGGAGCTGTTTTTT

d_gene: -
v_gene: TRBV2
abundance: once
j_gene: TRBJ1-2
CDR3aa: CASRLTAVYGYTF
CDR3nt: TGTGCCAGCAGGCTGACAGCAGTCTATGGCTACACCTTC

d_gene: TRBD2
v_gene: TRBV19
abundance: few
j_gene: TRBJ2-1
CDR3aa: CASSRERDRDEQFF
CDR3nt: TGTGCCAGTAGTAGAGAGCGGGATAGGGATGAGCAGTTCTTC

d_gene: -
v_gene: TRBV19
abundance: -
j_gene: TRBJ2-3
CDR3aa: CASTLAPGGPQYF
CDR3nt: TGTGCCAGCACCCTGGCCCCCGGGGGGCCGCAGTATTTT

d_gene: TRBD1
v_gene: TRBV2
abundance: -
j_gene: TRBJ1-2
CDR3aa: CASRQGQANYGYTF
CDR3nt: TGTGCCAGCAGACAGGGGCAAGCTAACTATGGCTACACCTTC

d_gene: TRBD1
v_gene: TRBV5-1
abundance: -
j_gene: TRBJ1-4
CDR3aa: CASSYERQGATNEKLFF
CDR3nt: TGCGCCAGCAGCTATGAACGACAGGGAGCAACTAATGAAAAACTGTTTTTT

d_gene: -
v_gene: TRBV6-2/TRBV6-3
abundance: once
j_gene: TRBJ2-1
CDR3aa: CASSTQGSSYNEQFF
CDR3nt: TGTGCCAGCAGCACTCAGGGAAGCTCCTACAATGAGCAGTTCTTC

d_gene: -
v_gene: TRBV30
abundance: once
j_gene: TRBJ2-1
CDR3aa: CAWSISDNEQFF
CDR3nt: TGTGCCTGGAGTATATCAGACAATGAGCAGTTCTTC

d_gene: TRBD1
v_gene: TRBV5-1
abundance: -
j_gene: TRBJ2-7
CDR3aa: CASSGGTGTYEQYF
CDR3nt: TGCGCCAGCAGCGGCGGGACAGGGACTTACGAGCAGTACTTC

d_gene: -
v_gene: TRBV12-5
abundance: -
j_gene: TRBJ1-2
CDR3aa: CASGLGSGYGYTF
CDR3nt: TGTGCTAGTGGCCTCGGGTCGGGCTATGGCTACACCTTC

d_gene: -
v_gene: TRBV14
abundance: few
j_gene: TRBJ2-7
CDR3aa: CASSRTGMRALTRESYEQYF
CDR3nt: TGTGCCAGCAGCCGTACCGGGATGAGAGCCCTCACCCGGGAATCCTACGAGCAGTACTTC

d_gene: -
v_gene: TRBV18
abundance: -
j_gene: TRBJ1-5
CDR3aa: CASSPTSSGQKNQPQHF
CDR3nt: TGTGCCAGCTCACCAACTTCTTCTGGACAGAAAAATCAGCCCCAGCATTTT

d_gene: -
v_gene: TRBV5-6
abundance: -
j_gene: TRBJ2-1
CDR3aa: CASSPNYFDEQFF
CDR3nt: TGTGCCAGCAGCCCCAATTACTTCGATGAGCAGTTCTTC

d_gene: TRBD1
v_gene: TRBV5-4
abundance: -
j_gene: TRBJ1-2
CDR3aa: CASSPPDRDGYTF
CDR3nt: TGTGCCAGCAGCCCGCCGGACAGGGATGGCTACACCTTC

d_gene: TRBD2
v_gene: TRBV7-9
abundance: -
j_gene: TRBJ2-5
CDR3aa: CASTLGAGGPQETQYF
CDR3nt: TGTGCCAGCACCCTCGGGGCGGGGGGGCCTCAAGAGACCCAGTACTTC

d_gene: TRBD1
v_gene: TRBV5-6
abundance: -
j_gene: TRBJ2-7
CDR3aa: CASSWDRGNYEQYF
CDR3nt: TGTGCCAGCAGCTGGGACAGGGGGAACTACGAGCAGTACTTC

d_gene: -
v_gene: TRBV5-8
abundance: -
j_gene: TRBJ1-1
CDR3aa: CASSTWTVNTEAFF
CDR3nt: TGTGCCAGCAGCACTTGGACAGTGAACACTGAAGCTTTCTTT

d_gene: -
v_gene: TRBV6-5
abundance: -
j_gene: TRBJ1-4
CDR3aa: CASSYGHNNEKLFF
CDR3nt: TGTGCCAGCAGTTACGGACACAATAATGAAAAACTGTTTTTT

d_gene: -
v_gene: TRBV6-6
abundance: -
j_gene: TRBJ1-3
CDR3aa: CASSPSGGGNTIYF
CDR3nt: TGTGCCAGCAGCCCAAGCGGAGGGGGAAACACCATATATTTT